This T cell receptor beta chain was documented in a study of T cells after yellow fever vaccination (dated by TCRdb to the late 2010s). Broadly, across the study: Libraries from fractions with low cell numbers were prepared with the SMART-Seq v4 Ultra Low Input RNA kit. Blood samples were taken at several timepoints before and after primary and secondary immunization, and bulk PBMC replicates and cell subsets were isolated. Two healthy male donors, one aged 18 to 30 and one aged 30 to 40 years, made up the cohort. To follow T-cell clones before and after both primary and booster YFV17D yellow fever vaccination, bulk TCR alpha and beta repertoires underwent longitudinal sequencing.

CDR1 and CDR2 were assigned from the germline V gene as KGHSH and LQKENI. The CDR3 sequence holds 14 residues, the cysteine and phenylalanine included. Only the CDR3 part of the read is kept: 42 bases, read in frame from the first base. Clipping removes 3 bases from V and 7 bases from J, with 5 as the unmatched junction base count. Sequencing relied on an Illumina NovaSeq 6000. TCR cDNA was synthesized by 5'RACE template switching, which introduced a universal primer site and unique molecular identifiers. Priming for cDNA synthesis came from both the TCR alpha and TCR beta constant segments. Library amplification used two PCR steps, and the second PCR step added sample barcodes and sequencing adapters. Libraries were sequenced on Illumina HiSeq 2500 (2x100 bp) or NovaSeq (2x150 bp). On the study's bioinformatics: Reads were demultiplexed and collapsed into UMI consensus sequences with MIGEC, and V(D)J alignment was performed with MiXCR. Clonotypes responding to the vaccine were identified with edgeR on replicate PBMC samples, with the criteria of FDR below 0.01 and a log2 fold change above 5 up to day 15. Each bulk clonotype was labeled CD4 or CD8 based on which sequenced repertoire, CD4 or CD8, contained the clonotype at higher abundance. Clones were called with MiXCR by TCRdb after fastp trimmed the public reads at Q25, and only in-frame beta chains were retained. Here each entry gathers all rows of one CDR3 protein and keeps the most common genes and DNA. It is TCRdb's table, rather than the study itself, that gives the V and J calls and clone size. The sample table holds approximately 330,000 distinct CDR3 sequences, of which roughly 4.3% were seen once. In total, the top ten clones hold roughly 24% of the sample.

Read against the paper, the sample's treatment or condition label means: live attenuated yellow fever vaccine strain. Two biological replicates of bulk PBMCs were collected at each blood-draw timepoint. PBMCs were isolated from peripheral blood using a standard Ficoll-Paque protocol. TriZol was used to extract RNA from bulk PBMCs, CD4 and CD8 fractions, and dextramer-positive and dextramer-negative fractions. To note about this clonotype: The antigen it binds to is not known. Per-nucleotide qualities are absent, and no much larger clonotype sits a single base away.

The paper as a whole reports these results and caveats: Most clones expanded after primary vaccination were re-detected after the booster (about 96% of CD4 and about nine tenths of CD8), suggesting broad memory maintenance. FACS-sorted repertoires could contain abundant contaminating clonotypes from the bulk population, so computational filtering was required. The secondary T-cell response was weaker than the primary response but faster, peaking on day 5 instead of day 15. Only a couple of donors were included in the study, so the extent to which the findings can be generalized is limited. A small share of clonotypes occurred in both CD4 and CD8 compartments, likely arising from convergent recombination.

The V and J segments used are TRBV18 and TRBJ1-4, and TRBD1 aligns with 7 junction nucleotides. Here the sequenced sample was PBMCs, taken 5 days after the yellow fever booster vaccination. This clonotype originated in a man between 18 and 29 years old who received the YFV17D yellow fever vaccine. The CDR3 has the sequence CASSPGTAGEKLFF. The DNA sequence is TGTGCCAGCTCACCGGGGACAGCCGGTGAAAAACTGTTTTTT.